This T cell receptor (beta chain) derives from a study of T cells in Graves' hyperthyroidism and ophthalmopathy. About the research overall: Peripheral blood was secured at the point of initial diagnosis, before any treatment. Notes on the study in general: Appearing also in blood were most of the thyroid clonotypes expanded above 0.001.

TCR beta CDR3 regions were amplified from RNA. HTBI primers drove first-round RT-PCR of the TCR CDR3. MiXCR was run by TCRdb on the multiplex PCR reads, yielding one entry per CDR3 protein. The data contain around 700,000 distinct CDR3 sequences, around 19% of them singletons. The blood was taken when hyperthyroidism was first diagnosed, before any ophthalmopathy symptoms showed up. Using more than 8 ml of fresh peripheral blood, PBMCs were prepared. This clonotype occurred many times. No antigen is known for it. Germline trimming cut 4 bases from V and 7 bases from J; bases unmatched to any gene: 16. The length of the CDR3 is 16 residues. Germline V gives CDR1 DFQATT, CDR2 SNEGSKA (reference sequence).

The source of this sequence is a woman in her 50s with Graves' hyperthyroidism that later progressed to Graves' ophthalmopathy. The chain is built from TRBV20-1 and TRBJ2-1; TRBD1 agrees at 7 bases. The sample was blood. CDR3 sequence (DNA): TGCAGTGCTAAACAGCCGGGACAGAGGACTTGGAATGAGCAGTTCTTC. It is translated as CSAKQPGQRTWNEQFF.